This T cell receptor beta chain was captured in a study of cytomegalovirus exposure and HLA in healthy donors. General observations from the study: Within the data, a cluster of highly shared sequence variants was likely a sequencing artifact. It was taken for granted in presence/absence analyses that sequencing depth across donors was roughly uniform. Within an earlier analysis, most TCR beta V segments proved productive either about 90% or about 30% of the time. Rarity held for most TCR sequences, but there were some public TCRs that occurred in many donors.

Germline CDR1 is MGHRA and CDR2 is YSYEKL. J was trimmed by 0 bases and V by 0 bases; bases with no gene match: 10. This CDR3 has 18 residues. A note on this clone: The antigen is unknown.

PCR involved 60 Vbeta and 13 Jbeta primers. TCRdb's table, derived via immunoSEQ multiplex PCR, lists solely in-frame clones and lacks some. This table has tens of thousands of clones, about 73% appearing once. V gene TRBV4-1 combines with J gene TRBJ2-7; 8 bases fit TRBD2. The receptor comes from a woman aged 45-65 years in good health and CMV-seropositive. The sample was PBMCs. The DNA for the CDR3 is TGCGCCAGCAGCCAAGATCCCCCGACTAGCGTGCTCTCCTACGAGCAGTACTTC. It specifies CASSQDPPTSVLSYEQYF.